This paragraph reports one T cell receptor beta chain. Trimming took off 0 bases at V and 6 bases at J, with 14 bases between the two ends. Looked up from germline, CDR1 is DFQATT and CDR2 is SNEGSKA (reference sequence). The CDR3 is 14 residues long. This sample is drawn from a study of response to subunit inactivated influenza vaccine. TCRdb called the RT-PCR reads again in MiXCR, with one record for every CDR3 protein. The data contain about 520,000 distinct CDR3 sequences, roughly 9.8% of them singletons. This specimen consisted of PBMCs from blood, obtained 40 to 50 days after vaccination. This receptor was taken from a man aged 45-60 years who received an inactivated influenza vaccine. This rearrangement joins TRBV20-1 to TRBJ2-5; tentatively, D is TRBD2 (7 bases). The CDR3 DNA sequence: TGCAGTGCTAGAGATCGCGGGGGCCTGAAGACCCAGTACTTC. It codes for CSARDRGGLKTQYF.